These 27 T cell receptor beta chains originate from one sample sequenced in a study of shared clonotypes between healthy human individuals (dated by TCRdb to 2018 to 2020). CD8 naive samples were CD45RO-negative cells positively selected for CCR7, giving a CD45RA+CCR7+ population that excluded TemRA cells. Library creation used the immunoSEQ multiplex PCR assay. Held by TCRdb, this immuneACCESS table contains in-frame sequences only and omits some clones. Under half of the omission traces to an unresolved V gene where checked; the cause of the rest is unknown. Here the sample has some 2,100,000 clones; about 92% occur a single time. The top ten clonotypes cover roughly 1.8% of the sample. Specimen: naive CD8+ T cells from PBMCs. The intended sense of this specimen's cell subset or site label: CD45RA+CCR7+. The origin of the receptors is a man between 18 and 29 years old in good health. Some clones in this sample may be carry-over from other donors' samples.

The rearrangement joins TRBV4-3 to TRBJ2-5, with D perhaps TRBD2 (6 bases). The germline gives CDR1 LGHNA, CDR2 YSLEER. V was cut by 5 bases and J by 2 bases, with 15 bases left in between. The CDR3 is made up of 15 amino acids. CDR3 sequence reads: CASSWGRSTQETQYF. In DNA, the CDR3 is TGCGCCAGCAGCTGGGGGAGGAGCACTCAAGAGACCCAGTACTTC.

V is TRBV4-3 and J is TRBJ1-5; no firm D call. Germline CDR1 is LGHNA and CDR2 is YSLEER. V shed 1 base and J shed 7 bases, with 11 bases lying between them. This CDR3 spans 14 amino acids. CDR3 sequence reads: CASSQVNDAQPQHF. For the CDR3, the DNA is TGCGCCAGCAGCCAAGTTAATGACGCGCAGCCCCAGCATTTT.

The gene calls are TRBV11-2 and TRBJ2-2; perhaps TRBD2 as D (5 bases). Germline V lookup: CDR1 SGHAT, CDR2 FQNNGV. V dropped 3 bases and J dropped 7 bases, with 9 bases sitting between them. The CDR3 extends over 13 amino acids. The DNA for the CDR3 is TGTGCCAGCAGCTTCTATGGGAGCGGGGAGCTGTTTTTT. As protein: CASSFYGSGELFF. The full variable domain, in which reference TRBV11-2 and TRBJ2-2 provide the parts outside the CDR3, is EAGVAQSPRYKIIEKRQSVAFWCNPISGHATLYWYQQILGQGPKLLIQFQNNGVVDDSQLPKDRFSAERLKGVDSTLKIQPAKLEDSAVYLCASSFYGSGELFFGEGSRLTVL.

This clone was found once. The chain's CDR3 is CATSSSAARTDTQYF. The CDR3 DNA sequence: TGTGCCACCAGTAGTAGTGCCGCGAGAACAGATACGCAGTATTTT. The chain employs TRBV15 and TRBJ2-3; D ambiguous. The V gene lost 6 bases and the J gene lost 3 bases, with 16 bases spanning the gap. The CDR3 length is 15 residues. Per germline, CDR1 LNHNV and CDR2 YYDKDF (reference sequence).

The V call is TRBV27, the J call TRBJ2-7; TRBD2 aligns across 8 bases. After removal of 1 base from V and 0 bases from J, the junction contained 2 bases not matched to a gene. Germline V gene sequence: CDR1 MNHEY, CDR2 SMNVEV (reference sequence). CDR3 length: 15 amino acids. The CDR3 reads CASSLLSGGSYEQYF. The CDR3 coding sequence is TGTGCCAGCAGTTTATTAAGCGGGGGCTCCTACGAGCAGTACTTC.

The chain is built from TRBV7-2 and TRBJ2-7, with 12 bases lining up with TRBD2. V was clipped by 4 bases and J by 4 bases; unmatched bases: 8. CDR1 is SGHTA and CDR2 is FQGNSA in the germline V gene. This CDR3 is built from 16 residues. Written as DNA, the CDR3 is TGTGCCAGCAGCTACCTAGCGGGAGGGCCTACGTACGAGCAGTACTTC. It encodes CASSYLAGGPTYEQYF. Full variable domain (rest looked up from reference TRBV7-2 and TRBJ2-7): GAGVSQSPSNKVTEKGKDVELRCDPISGHTALYWYRQSLGQGLEFLIYFQGNSAPDKSGLPSDRFSAERTGGSVSTLTIQRTQQEDSAVYLCASSYLAGGPTYEQYFGPGTRLTVT.

V and J are TRBV19 and TRBJ2-7, with D possibly being TRBD2 (6 bases). The CDR3 contains 15 residues. In germline, CDR1 is LNHDA, CDR2 SQIVND (reference sequence). V dropped 6 bases and J dropped 3 bases, with 18 bases sitting between them. The DNA of the CDR3 is TGTGCCAGTAGGCACGCGGGGTCGGTTCTCTACGAGCAGTACTTC. Translating gives CASRHAGSVLYEQYF.

The gene calls are TRBV7-9 and TRBJ2-1; D might be TRBD2 (5 bases). The CDR3 spans 14 residues. Germline V CDR1 and CDR2: SEHNR, FQNEAQ (reference sequence). Trimming took 0 bases from V and 11 from J, leaving 14 bases between them. CDR3 sequence: CASSLANILAQQFF. CDR3 DNA: TGTGCCAGCAGCTTAGCTAATATCCTAGCCCAGCAGTTCTTC.

DNA of the CDR3: TGTGCCAGCAGTTTATCGGCCCCGGTAGAAGGACGGGCCGAGGAGACCCAGTACTTC. This gives the protein CASSLSAPVEGRAEETQYF. This sequence joins TRBV27 and TRBJ2-5, with D unclear. V lost 0 bases to trimming and J lost 5 bases, with 25 bases between them. This CDR3 is built from 19 residues. Germline CDR1 MNHEY, CDR2 SMNVEV (reference sequence).

The V gene is TRBV11-3, the J gene TRBJ2-7, with D possibly matching TRBD1 (6 bases). V dropped 3 bases and J dropped 3 bases, with 12 bases sitting between them. The CDR3 extends over 14 amino acids. Germline CDR1 reads SGHNT; CDR2 reads YENEEA. CDR3 protein: CASSLGAGGYEQYF. The CDR3 nucleotides are TGTGCCAGCAGCTTGGGGGCAGGAGGCTACGAGCAGTACTTC.

The chain is built from TRBV7-7 and TRBJ2-1, with TRBD2 as a possible D gene (5 bases). CDR1 and CDR2 from the germline V gene are SSHAT and FNYEAQ (reference sequence). Trimming removed 5 bases from V and 5 bases from J, with 13 bases in between. CDR3 length: 14 residues. CDR3 amino acids: CASSALVGDNEQFF. The DNA for the CDR3 is TGTGCCAGCAGCGCACTCGTCGGGGACAATGAGCAGTTCTTC.

The CDR3 nucleotides are TGTGCCAGCAGCGAGGGGACTAGCGGGAGGGTTGGAGTAGAGACCCAGTACTTC. The encoded protein is CASSEGTSGRVGVETQYF. The rearrangement links TRBV9 to TRBJ2-5, with 16 positions matching TRBD2. Germline V gene sequence: CDR1 SGDLS, CDR2 YYNGEE. V shed 3 bases, J shed 4 bases, and the junction held 9 bases outside the gene matches. The CDR3 runs 18 residues.

V and J are TRBV29-1 and TRBJ2-7; 9 bases agree with TRBD1. With V trimmed by 6 bases and J by 5 bases, 11 bases remained unmatched. The germline V gene has CDR1 SQVTM and CDR2 ANQGSEA. The CDR3 is made up of 14 amino acids. In nucleotides, the CDR3 is TGCAGCGTGGCCCCAAGACAGGGGGGGAACGAGCAGTACTTC. Amino acids: CSVAPRQGGNEQYF.

The chain is built from TRBV5-3 and TRBJ1-5; D is undetermined. TRBV5-3 is an open reading frame, and its role is uncertain. The CDR3 spans 16 residues. Trimming left V 4 bases short and J 0 bases short, with 14 bases between. CDR3 in DNA: TGTGCCAGAAGCCGATTTGGGCAGGCTAGCAATCAGCCCCAGCATTTT. Translated: CARSRFGQASNQPQHF.

The CDR3 region is CASSQPPGSGSYEQYF. The DNA for the CDR3 is TGCGCCAGCAGCCAACCCCCCGGGAGCGGGAGCTACGAGCAGTACTTC. The V gene is TRBV4-1, the J gene TRBJ2-7; 8 positions agree with TRBD2. The V gene end was trimmed by 2 bases and the J gene end by 3 bases; junction bases not matched to a gene: 9. Per the germline V gene, CDR1 is MGHRA and CDR2 is YSYEKL. This CDR3 is 16 amino acids long.

The V call is TRBV27, the J call TRBJ2-1; no definite D call. The CDR3 spans 13 residues. Germline V gene lookup returns CDR1 MNHEY and CDR2 SMNVEV (reference sequence). V was trimmed by 6 bases and J by 8 bases, leaving 14 bases between them. This CDR3 reads CASRRIGNYEQFF. The CDR3 DNA sequence: TGTGCCAGCAGGCGGATTGGGAATTATGAGCAGTTCTTC.

This chain links TRBV27 with TRBJ2-7, with D uncertain. Germline CDR1 MNHEY, CDR2 SMNVEV (reference sequence). CDR3 size: 13 residues. V lost 6 bases, J lost 2 bases, and 11 bases lay in between. The CDR3 sequence is CASSPLFAYEQYF. The DNA of the CDR3 is TGTGCCAGCAGCCCTCTTTTTGCCTACGAGCAGTACTTC.

This clone was counted a single time. At the DNA level, this CDR3 is encoded by other sequences in the same sample as well. The genes are TRBV9 and TRBJ2-1; 10 positions match TRBD2. The germline gives CDR1 SGDLS, CDR2 YYNGEE. The V gene end was trimmed by 0 bases and the J gene end by 6 bases; junction bases not matched to a gene: 3. The CDR3 contains 15 residues. CDR3 amino acids: CASSVGLAGVNEQFF. DNA for the CDR3: TGTGCCAGCAGCGTAGGGCTAGCGGGGGTCAATGAGCAGTTCTTC.

The chain carries TRBV27 and TRBJ2-1, with 8 bases fitting TRBD2. V lost 5 bases, J lost 8 bases, and 17 bases stayed unmatched. This CDR3 has 17 amino acids. CDR1 MNHEY and CDR2 SMNVEV come from the germline V gene (reference sequence). This CDR3 is CASSAVVAAGVSDEQFF. The DNA for the CDR3 is TGTGCCAGCAGTGCGGTTGTTGCAGCGGGAGTCTCCGATGAGCAGTTCTTC.

This chain connects TRBV5-4 to TRBJ2-7; tentative D call: TRBD2 (6 bases). The CDR3 contains 16 residues. The germline CDR1 and CDR2 sequences are SGHNT and YYREEE (reference sequence). Trimming removed 0 bases at V and 2 bases at J, with 15 bases between. The CDR3: CASSLGPGGAAYEQYF. CDR3 in DNA: TGTGCCAGCAGCTTGGGGCCAGGCGGGGCAGCCTACGAGCAGTACTTC.

This chain links TRBV28 with TRBJ2-7, with 14 bases fitting TRBD2. The germline V gene encodes CDR1 MDHEN and CDR2 SYDVKM. The CDR3 extends over 15 amino acids. Germline trimming cut 6 bases from V and 6 bases from J; bases unmatched to any gene: 7. The CDR3 coding sequence is TGTGCCAGCAGACCCCAGACTAGCGGGAGGGGCGAGCAGTACTTC. The encoded protein is CASRPQTSGRGEQYF.

The chain couples TRBV19 to TRBJ1-3; D gene unclear. V was cut by 10 bases and J by 0 bases, with 4 bases left in between. CDR1 and CDR2 from the germline V gene are LNHDA and SQIVND (reference sequence). CDR3 length equals 11 residues. The CDR3 region is CATYSGNTIYF. In nucleotides, the CDR3 is TGTGCCACCTACTCTGGAAACACCATATATTTT.

CDR3 in amino acids: CASSPPSGLQNTEAFF. CDR3 nucleotide sequence: TGTGCCAGCTCACCACCGAGTGGGCTGCAGAACACTGAAGCTTTCTTT. This chain uses TRBV18 with TRBJ1-1; no firm D call. Looked up from germline, CDR1 is KGHSH and CDR2 is LQKENI. The CDR3 sequence is 16 residues long. V lost 0 bases and J 1 base, leaving 12 bases between the germline ends.

On this clone itself: Other DNA sequences of this sample code for an identical CDR3. The V call is TRBV13, the J call TRBJ2-2; D tentatively reads TRBD1 or TRBD2 (6 bases each). V dropped 0 bases and J dropped 4 bases, with 9 bases sitting between them. This CDR3 comprises 15 residues. Germline V gene sequence: CDR1 PRHDT, CDR2 FYEKMQ (reference sequence). CDR3 sequence reads: CASSLGPGATGELFF. In DNA form, the CDR3 reads TGTGCCAGCAGCTTAGGCCCGGGGGCCACCGGGGAGCTGTTTTTT.

The chain has TRBV7-8 and TRBJ2-7; possibly TRBD2 for D (6 bases). Looked up from germline, CDR1 is SGHVS and CDR2 is FQNEAQ. V dropped 6 bases and J dropped 5 bases, with 11 bases sitting between them. The CDR3 sequence is 12 residues long. CDR3 region: CASRSRGNEQYF. CDR3 nucleotide sequence: TGTGCCAGCAGATCGCGGGGAAACGAGCAGTACTTC.

In the case of this clone: An end of the junction differs from the germline gene, which may be a read error. CDR3 bases: TGTGCCAGCAGCCCAATGGCGGGGGATCCCTTC. Encoded protein: CASSPMAGDPF. V usage is TRBV5-4 and J usage is TRBJ2-7; 7 nucleotides line up with TRBD2. The CDR3 runs to 11 residues. Germline CDR1 SGHNT, CDR2 YYREEE (reference sequence). Using reference TRBV5-4 and TRBJ2-7 for the parts outside the CDR3, the full variable domain is ETGVTQSPTHLIKTRGQQVTLRCSSQSGHNTVSWYQQALGQGPQFIFQYYREEENGRGNFPPRFSGLQFPNYSSELNVNALELDDSALYLCASSPMAGDPFGPGTRLTVT.

The genes are TRBV27 and TRBJ1-1; no clear D gene. V was pared by 5 bases and J by 1 base, with 8 bases between. Per the germline V gene, CDR1 is MNHEY and CDR2 is SMNVEV (reference sequence). This CDR3 comprises 13 residues. The CDR3 loop is CASSNGPNTEAFF. CDR3 coding DNA: TGTGCCAGCAGTAATGGGCCGAACACTGAAGCTTTCTTT.